There are many counts of the clone carrying this TCR beta chain. Its antigen is unidentified. The data originate from a study of CD8 T cells in ankylosing spondylitis. Whole-study results and caveats: For ankylosing spondylitis blood, a TCR beta motif of seven to nine highly homologous variants appeared characteristic. Clones that were linked to disease were CD8+ and were relatively rare in peripheral blood.

Making the TCR beta libraries involved quantitative 5'-RACE with molecular barcodes. MiXCR, applied by TCRdb to the 5' RACE reads, yields one record per CDR3 protein. The sample carries 40,000 or so distinct CDR3 sequences, roughly 2.6% recorded once. Germline values: CDR1 SGDLS, CDR2 YYNGEE. The V and J ends lost 1 base and 2 bases, in that order; junction bases with no gene match: 3. The CDR3 length is 15 residues. The chain joins TRBV9 to TRBJ2-1; 7 bases agree with TRBD2. The origin of this receptor is a male donor with ankylosing spondylitis or in good health (not recorded which). Sample: blood, either unsorted or a sorted T cell fraction (not recorded which). CDR3 sequence: CASSVPSGAYNEQFF. The CDR3 DNA reads TGTGCCAGCAGCGTACCGAGCGGGGCCTACAATGAGCAGTTCTTC.